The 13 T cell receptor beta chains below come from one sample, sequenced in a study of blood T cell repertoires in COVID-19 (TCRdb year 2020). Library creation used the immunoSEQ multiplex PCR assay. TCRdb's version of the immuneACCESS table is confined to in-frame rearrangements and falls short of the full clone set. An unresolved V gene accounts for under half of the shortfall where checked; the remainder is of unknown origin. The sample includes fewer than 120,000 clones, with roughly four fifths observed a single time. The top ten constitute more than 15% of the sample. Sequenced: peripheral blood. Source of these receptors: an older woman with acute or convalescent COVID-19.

CDR3 amino acids: CASSVDTGRGTEAFF. The CDR3 nucleotides are TGTGCCAGCAGCGTAGATACAGGGCGAGGAACTGAAGCTTTCTTT. The chain uses TRBV9 and TRBJ1-1; weak D call: TRBD1 (6 bases). Trimming took off 0 bases at V and 5 bases at J, with 14 bases between the two ends. CDR3 size: 15 residues. Germline V CDR1 and CDR2: SGDLS, YYNGEE.

CDR3 amino acids: CASRQGAELYGYTF. CDR3 sequence (DNA): TGTGCCAGCAGACAGGGGGCCGAGCTCTATGGCTACACCTTC. The chain combines TRBV27 with TRBJ1-2; 9 bases match TRBD1. CDR3 length: 14 residues. The germline V gene has CDR1 MNHEY and CDR2 SMNVEV (reference sequence). V lost 6 bases and J lost 4; bases outside the gene matches: 6.

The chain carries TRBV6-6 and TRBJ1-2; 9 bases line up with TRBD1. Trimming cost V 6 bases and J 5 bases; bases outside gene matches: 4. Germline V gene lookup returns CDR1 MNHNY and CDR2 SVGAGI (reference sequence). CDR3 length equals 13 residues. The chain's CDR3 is CASSRDREYGYTF. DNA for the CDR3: TGTGCCAGCAGCCGGGACAGGGAATATGGCTACACCTTC.

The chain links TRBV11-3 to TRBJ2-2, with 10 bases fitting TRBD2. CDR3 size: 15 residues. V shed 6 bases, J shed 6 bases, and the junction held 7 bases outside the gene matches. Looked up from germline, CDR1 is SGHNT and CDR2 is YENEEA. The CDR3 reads CASRKRGGPSGELFF. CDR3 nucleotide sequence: TGTGCCAGCAGAAAGCGGGGGGGCCCATCCGGGGAGCTGTTTTTT.

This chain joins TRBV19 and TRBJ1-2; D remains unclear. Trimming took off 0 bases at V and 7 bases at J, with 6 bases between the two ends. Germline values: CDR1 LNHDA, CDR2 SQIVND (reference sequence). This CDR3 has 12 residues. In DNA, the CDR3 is TGTGCCAGTAGTATAGATCTCGGTGGCTACACCTTC. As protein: CASSIDLGGYTF.

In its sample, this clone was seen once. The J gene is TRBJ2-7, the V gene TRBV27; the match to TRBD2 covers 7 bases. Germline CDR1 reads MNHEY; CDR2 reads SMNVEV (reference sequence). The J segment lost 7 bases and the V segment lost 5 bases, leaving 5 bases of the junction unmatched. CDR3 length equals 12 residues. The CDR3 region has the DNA TGTGCCAGCAGTCCCCCCGGGGGGGAGCAGTACTTC. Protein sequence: CASSPPGGEQYF.

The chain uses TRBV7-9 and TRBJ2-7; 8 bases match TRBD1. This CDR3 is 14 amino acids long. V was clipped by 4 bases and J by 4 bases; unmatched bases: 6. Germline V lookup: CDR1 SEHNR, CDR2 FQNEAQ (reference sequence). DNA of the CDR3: TGTGCCAGCAGCTCAAGACAGGGGCGGTACGAGCAGTACTTC. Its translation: CASSSRQGRYEQYF.

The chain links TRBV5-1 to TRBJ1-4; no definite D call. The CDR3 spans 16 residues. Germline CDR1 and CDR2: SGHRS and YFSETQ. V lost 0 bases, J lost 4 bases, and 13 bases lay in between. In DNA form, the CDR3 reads TGCGCCAGCAGCTTGGGCAGAGGGCATGGTAATGAAAAACTGTTTTTT. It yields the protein CASSLGRGHGNEKLFF.

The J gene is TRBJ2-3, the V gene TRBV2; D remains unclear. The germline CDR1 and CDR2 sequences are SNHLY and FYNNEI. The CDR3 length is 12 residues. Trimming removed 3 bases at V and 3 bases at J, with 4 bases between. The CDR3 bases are TGTGCCAGCAGTGACAGAACAGATACGCAGTATTTT. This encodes CASSDRTDTQYF.

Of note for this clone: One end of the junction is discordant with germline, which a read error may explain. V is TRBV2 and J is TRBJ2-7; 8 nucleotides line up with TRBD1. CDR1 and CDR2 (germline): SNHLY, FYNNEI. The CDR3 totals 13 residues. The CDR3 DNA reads TGCCCGGCGAGCTTGGACAGGGAGCGCGAGCAGTACTTC. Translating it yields CPASLDREREQYF.

The DNA for the CDR3 is TGTGCCTGGAGTCTTAATCCGGGTGGCTACACCTTC. Residues: CAWSLNPGGYTF. The chain joins TRBV30 to TRBJ1-2; D unresolved. The germline gives CDR1 GTSNPN, CDR2 SVGIG (reference sequence). The length of the CDR3 is 12 residues. Trimming took off 2 bases at V and 7 bases at J, with 11 bases between the two ends.

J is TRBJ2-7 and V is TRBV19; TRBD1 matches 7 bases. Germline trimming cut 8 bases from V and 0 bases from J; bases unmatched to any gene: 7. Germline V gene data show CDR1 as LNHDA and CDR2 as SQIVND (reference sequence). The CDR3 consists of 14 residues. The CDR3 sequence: CASRGQESSYEQYF. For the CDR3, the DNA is TGTGCCAGTCGAGGACAGGAGAGCTCCTACGAGCAGTACTTC. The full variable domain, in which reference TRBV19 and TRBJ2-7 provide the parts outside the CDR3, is DGGITQSPKYLFRKEGQNVTLSCEQNLNHDAMYWYRQDPGQGLRLIYYSQIVNDFQKGDIAEGYSVSREKKESFPLTVTSAQKNPTAFYLCASRGQESSYEQYFGPGTRLTVT.

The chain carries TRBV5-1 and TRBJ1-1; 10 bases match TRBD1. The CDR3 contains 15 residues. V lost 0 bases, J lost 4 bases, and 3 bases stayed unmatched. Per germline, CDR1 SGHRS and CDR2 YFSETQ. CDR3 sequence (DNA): TGCGCCAGCAGCTTGGGACAGGGGGCTAGCACTGAAGCTTTCTTT. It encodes CASSLGQGASTEAFF.